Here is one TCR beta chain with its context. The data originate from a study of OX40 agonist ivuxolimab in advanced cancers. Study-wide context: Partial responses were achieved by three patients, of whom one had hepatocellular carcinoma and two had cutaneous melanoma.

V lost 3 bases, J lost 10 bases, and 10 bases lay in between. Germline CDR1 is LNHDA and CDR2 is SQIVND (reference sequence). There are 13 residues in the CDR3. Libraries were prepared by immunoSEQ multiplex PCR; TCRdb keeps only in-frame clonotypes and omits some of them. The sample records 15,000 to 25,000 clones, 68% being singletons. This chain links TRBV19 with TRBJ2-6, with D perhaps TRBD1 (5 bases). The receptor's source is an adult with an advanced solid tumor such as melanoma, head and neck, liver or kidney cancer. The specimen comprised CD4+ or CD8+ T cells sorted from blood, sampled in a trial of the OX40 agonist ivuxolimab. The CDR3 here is CASSIDRENVLTF. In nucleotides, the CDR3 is TGTGCCAGTAGTATCGACAGAGAGAACGTCCTGACTTTC. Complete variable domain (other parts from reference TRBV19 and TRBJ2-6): DGGITQSPKYLFRKEGQNVTLSCEQNLNHDAMYWYRQDPGQGLRLIYYSQIVNDFQKGDIAEGYSVSREKKESFPLTVTSAQKNPTAFYLCASSIDRENVLTFGAGSRLTVL.